This T cell receptor beta chain was obtained from a study of T cell repertoires in cytomegalovirus infection. Study-level results: Summed public TCR beta family frequency identified CMV carriers bearing the relevant HLA. The study found HLA-C-restricted CMV-specific TCR beta clonotypes dominating the ex vivo response.

Worth noting for this clonotype: Its specificity is not known.

In TCRdb, the reads were re-called with MiXCR into one record per CDR3 protein. The table has just over 300,000 distinct CDR3 sequences, 15% to 20% seen once. The sequenced material came from PBMCs. The TCR sequence derives from a human donor in good health (CMV status not recorded). Some clones in this sample may be carry-over from other donors' samples.

CDR3 protein: CATSSQGASYNEQFF. The CDR3 coding sequence is TGTGCCACCAGCAGTCAGGGGGCTTCCTACAATGAGCAGTTCTTC. The V and J genes are TRBV15 and TRBJ2-1; 8 nucleotides match TRBD1. Unmatched junction bases numbered 2, after V lost 3 bases and J lost 1 base. The CDR3 extends over 15 amino acids. Germline V gives CDR1 LNHNV, CDR2 YYDKDF (reference sequence).